The 6 T cell receptor beta chains given below trace back to one sample, sequenced in a study of blood T cell repertoires in COVID-19. Only in-frame clones appear in the TCRdb table, and some are missing; sequencing was by immunoSEQ multiplex PCR. The sample holds 60,000 to 85,000 clones, around 90% seen once. Source material: peripheral blood. The origin of the receptors is a man aged 40-49 years with COVID-19, enrolled during active disease.

The V gene is TRBV6-1, the J gene TRBJ1-2; 7 bases are a match to TRBD1. Germline CDR1 MNHNS, CDR2 SASEGT. V lost 2 bases to trimming and J lost 4 bases; unmatched junction nucleotides: 4. The CDR3 is 14 amino acids. CDR3 sequence: CASSESQGVYGYTF. CDR3 DNA sequence: TGTGCCAGCAGTGAATCTCAGGGGGTCTATGGCTACACCTTC.

The V gene is TRBV4-1, the J gene TRBJ2-1; 12 nucleotides line up with TRBD2. After removal of 2 bases from V and 7 bases from J, the junction contained 12 bases not matched to a gene. Germline loops: CDR1 MGHRA, CDR2 YSYEKL. The CDR3 spans 18 residues. The CDR3 DNA sequence: TGCGCCAGCAGCCAACCTTCCTCCGGGACTAGCGGGTGGAATGAGCAGTTCTTC. This codes for CASSQPSSGTSGWNEQFF.

This sequence joins TRBV2 and TRBJ2-3; D is unclear. This CDR3 is 13 amino acids long. Germline CDR1 and CDR2: SNHLY and FYNNEI. Between the trimmed V and J ends, which lost 6 bases and 5 bases, there was a span of 12 bases. The CDR3 here is CASRPTGVDTQYF. The CDR3 DNA follows: TGTGCCAGCAGGCCGACTGGTGTAGATACGCAGTATTTT.

This chain uses TRBV7-8 with TRBJ2-7; D may be TRBD1 (5 bases). Germline-derived CDR1 and CDR2 are SGHVS and FQNEAQ. Trimming pared 0 bases from V and 5 bases from J, leaving 14 bases between. This CDR3 region has 15 residues. CDR3 DNA sequence: TGTGCCAGCAGCTTAGCTTCAGGGTGGGCCAACGAGCAGTACTTC. It codes for CASSLASGWANEQYF. Based on the CDR3 plus reference TRBV7-8 and TRBJ2-7, the full variable domain is GAGVSQSPRYKVAKRGQDVALRCDPISGHVSLFWYQQALGQGPEFLTYFQNEAQLDKSGLPSDRFFAERPEGSVSTLKIQRTQQEDSAVYLCASSLASGWANEQYFGPGTRLTVT.

The rearrangement joins TRBV5-1 to TRBJ1-6; 9 positions match TRBD1. CDR3 size: 16 residues. The germline V gene encodes CDR1 SGHRS and CDR2 YFSETQ. The V and J ends lost 7 bases and 6 bases, in that order; junction bases with no gene match: 11. In nucleotides, the CDR3 is TGCGCCAGCCGGAGGCGGGACAGGGAATCTAATTCACCCCTCCACTTT. Encoded protein: CASRRRDRESNSPLHF.

The gene calls are TRBV18 and TRBJ2-2; D is possibly TRBD2 (6 bases). This CDR3 has 16 amino acids. The V end lost 6 bases, the J end lost 1 base, and 15 bases lay between the germline ends. Germline-derived CDR1 and CDR2 are KGHSH and LQKENI. The CDR3 reads CASSQRRGRNTGELFF. As DNA, the CDR3 is TGTGCCAGCTCCCAAAGGCGGGGTAGGAACACCGGGGAGCTGTTTTTT.